This T cell receptor beta chain was recovered during a study of shared clonotypes between healthy human individuals. About the study: Three plates each covered CD4 naive and memory; CD8 naive two, CD8 memory one.

CDR1 is LNHDA and CDR2 is SQIVND in the germline V gene (reference sequence). The CDR3 is 13 amino acids. Losses at the gene ends were 7 bases for V and 4 bases for J; bases not matched to a gene: 4. Only in-frame clones appear in the TCRdb table, and some are missing; sequencing was by immunoSEQ multiplex PCR. The sample shows 2 million to 2.5 million clones, less than 95% of them seen only once. Terminally differentiated effector memory CD45RA+ cells were excluded by CCR7 positive selection of CD45RO-negative cells. There were only Caucasian adults among the donors, and all lived in Nashville, Tennessee. In regard to this clone: The antigen remains unidentified.

General study points: Naive subsets, compared against memory subsets, generally had larger estimated richness values.

The sequence was obtained from a man aged 18 to 30 in good health. The chain combines TRBV19 with TRBJ1-1, with TRBD1 identical over 9 bases. Sequencing used naive CD8+ T cells sorted from blood. Written as DNA, the CDR3 is TGTGCCAGTATAGGGACAGGGCTCACTGAAGCTTTCTTT. Translated: CASIGTGLTEAFF.